These 10 T cell receptor beta chains share one sample of origin, sequenced in a study of cytomegalovirus exposure and HLA in healthy donors. Primers: 60 Vbeta forward and 13 Jbeta reverse. Profiled with immunoSEQ multiplex PCR; TCRdb holds only in-frame clones, not every one. The sample shows 150,000 to 200,000 clones, roughly four fifths of them seen only once. Sequenced: PBMCs. These TCRs come from a girl under 18 in good health and CMV-seropositive.

V usage is TRBV7-6 and J usage is TRBJ1-1, with 8 bases lining up with TRBD1. With 5 bases clipped from V and 3 bases from J, the junction kept 11 bases outside the gene matches. The length of the CDR3 is 16 residues. The germline V gene has CDR1 SGHVS and CDR2 FNYEAQ. In DNA, the CDR3 is TGTGCCAGCAGCCCCTACTACAGGGGGTGGGACACTGAAGCTTTCTTT. It specifies CASSPYYRGWDTEAFF.

This chain connects TRBV6-1 to TRBJ1-1, with a tentative D call TRBD1 (6 bases). Per the germline V gene, CDR1 is MNHNS and CDR2 is SASEGT. This CDR3 has 16 amino acids. V was shortened by 4 bases and J by 0 bases, with 15 bases between the two germline ends. This CDR3 is CASSVRDTLVNTEAFF. The CDR3 bases are TGTGCCAGCAGTGTCCGGGACACGTTAGTGAACACTGAAGCTTTCTTT.

The sample holds one count of this clone. The V call is TRBV5-1, the J call TRBJ2-5; D is ambiguous. CDR3 length: 15 residues. Germline assignment: CDR1 SGHRS and CDR2 YFSETQ. V was clipped by 1 base and J by 5 bases, with 15 bases between them. The CDR3, as DNA: TGCGCCAGCAGCTTGAACGCCTCGCCGGAGGAGACCCAGTACTTC. This codes for CASSLNASPEETQYF.

The V and J genes are TRBV5-1 and TRBJ1-6; 9 positions agree with TRBD1. The CDR3 runs to 19 residues. The germline V gene has CDR1 SGHRS and CDR2 YFSETQ. Losses at the gene ends were 1 base for V and 0 bases for J; bases not matched to a gene: 8. CDR3: CASSLLGQGINSYNSPLHF. The CDR3 bases are TGCGCCAGCAGCTTGTTGGGACAGGGTATAAACTCCTATAATTCACCCCTCCACTTT.

This clone was picked up a small number of times. The rearrangement links TRBV2 to TRBJ2-2, with TRBD2 as a possible D gene (7 bases). Germline assignment: CDR1 SNHLY and CDR2 FYNNEI. The germline V and J ends were trimmed by 5 bases and 7 bases, with 11 bases remaining between them. The CDR3 has 13 residues. The CDR3: CASSLGGVGELFF. The DNA for the CDR3 is TGTGCCAGCAGTCTAGGGGGGGTCGGGGAGCTGTTTTTT.

The chain combines TRBV4-2 with TRBJ2-1, with 11 bases lining up with TRBD2. Per germline, CDR1 LGHNA and CDR2 YNFKEQ. The CDR3 is 16 amino acids. The junction had 13 bases not matched to a gene; V was cut back by 5 bases and J by 10 bases. CDR3 amino acids: CASSVVAGGPVEEQFF. In DNA form, the CDR3 reads TGTGCCAGCAGCGTGGTAGCGGGGGGGCCGGTGGAGGAGCAGTTCTTC.

The rearrangement joins TRBV30 to TRBJ2-6, with 8 bases lining up with TRBD2. Germline assignment: CDR1 GTSNPN and CDR2 SVGIG (reference sequence). The CDR3 length is 18 residues. J lost 0 bases, V lost 0 bases, and 7 bases had no gene match. CDR3 loop: CAWSVLGAGGSGANVLTF. In nucleotides, the CDR3 is TGTGCCTGGAGTGTTTTAGGGGCGGGGGGCTCTGGGGCCAACGTCCTGACTTTC. The variable domain in full, with the rest retrieved from reference TRBV30 and TRBJ2-6, is SQTIHQWPATLVQPVGSPLSLECTVEGTSNPNLYWYRQAAGRGLQLLFYSVGIGQISSEVPQNLSASRPQDRQFILSSKKLLLSDSGFYLCAWSVLGAGGSGANVLTFGAGSRLTVL.

The CDR3 spells CASSLAGLGKETQYF. The CDR3 nucleotides are TGTGCCAGCAGCTTAGCCGGACTAGGAAAAGAGACCCAGTACTTC. The V call is TRBV7-9, the J call TRBJ2-5, with 7 bases fitting TRBD2. V gave up 0 bases and J gave up 3 bases; unmatched junction bases: 4. Germline V gives CDR1 SEHNR, CDR2 FQNEAQ (reference sequence). This CDR3 contains 15 residues.

This chain links TRBV20-1 with TRBJ1-2; perhaps TRBD1 as D (5 bases). The germline V gene has CDR1 DFQATT and CDR2 SNEGSKA (reference sequence). The CDR3 contains 11 residues. V was shortened by 5 bases and J by 8 bases, with 12 bases between the two germline ends. CDR3 DNA: TGCAGTGCTCGCAGGGACTTCGGCTACACCTTC. Translated, it gives CSARRDFGYTF.

The chain recombines TRBV6-5 with TRBJ1-5; 8 positions agree with TRBD1. The germline V gene has CDR1 MNHEY and CDR2 SVGAGI. This CDR3 region has 13 residues. V was pared by 6 bases and J by 5 bases, with 3 bases of the junction left unmatched. The CDR3 coding sequence is TGTGCCAGCAGCAGGGGGCGCGATCAGCCCCAGCATTTT. This encodes CASSRGRDQPQHF.